These 13 T cell receptor beta chains were all obtained from the same sample, sequenced in a study of blood T cell repertoires in COVID-19 (dated by TCRdb to 2020 to 2022). Receptor libraries were prepared by the immunoSEQ multiplex PCR assay. TCRdb mirrors the immuneACCESS table, restricted to in-frame sequences. Some clones are absent from its copies; in checked studies, under half trace to an unresolved V gene, and the reason for the others is unknown. The sample table lists tens of thousands of clones, 70% to 85% of them with a count of one. Of the sample, about 32% is held by the ten largest clones. The sequencing input was peripheral blood. The receptors originated from a human donor in a cohort sampled during active COVID-19.

V and J are TRBV7-9 and TRBJ1-1; 8 bases agree with TRBD1. Germline V gives CDR1 SEHNR, CDR2 FQNEAQ (reference sequence). The V segment lost 3 bases and the J segment 11 bases; nucleotides outside the gene matches: 8. This CDR3 has 13 amino acids. The CDR3 sequence is CASSFDRGGGAFF. The CDR3 nucleotides are TGTGCCAGCAGCTTCGACAGGGGCGGAGGGGCTTTCTTT. Full variable domain (rest looked up from reference TRBV7-9 and TRBJ1-1): DTGVSQNPRHKITKRGQNVTFRCDPISEHNRLYWYRQTLGQGPEFLTYFQNEAQLEKSRLLSDRFSAERPKGSFSTLEIQRTEQGDSAMYLCASSFDRGGGAFFGQGTRLTVV.

This rearrangement joins TRBV19 to TRBJ1-6; TRBD1 aligns across 8 bases. CDR3 length equals 13 residues. Germline V lookup: CDR1 LNHDA, CDR2 SQIVND (reference sequence). J was trimmed by 9 bases and V by 3 bases; bases with no gene match: 1. CDR3 coding DNA: TGTGCCAGTAGTATGGACAGGGCTTCACCCCTCCACTTT. It is translated as CASSMDRASPLHF.

The chain joins TRBV6-5 to TRBJ2-5; TRBD1 matches 11 bases. Germline V CDR1 and CDR2: MNHEY, SVGAGI. V was clipped by 7 bases and J by 4 bases; unmatched bases: 8. The CDR3 is made up of 15 amino acids. CDR3 coding DNA: TGTGCCAGCAAACCGGGACAGGGGGTAGGAGAGACCCAGTACTTC. Its protein is CASKPGQGVGETQYF.

The V and J genes are TRBV5-1 and TRBJ2-6; the D is unclear. CDR3 length: 16 amino acids. Trimming left V 4 bases short and J 2 bases short, with 13 bases between. Looked up from germline, CDR1 is SGHRS and CDR2 is YFSETQ. DNA of the CDR3: TGCGCCAGCAGCCCCCCGGCGGCGACTGGGGCCAACGTCCTGACTTTC. Translation gives CASSPPAATGANVLTF.

This clone has just one count. The genes are TRBV28 and TRBJ1-4; perhaps TRBD1 as D (6 bases). CDR3 length equals 14 residues. CDR1 and CDR2 (germline): MDHEN, SYDVKM. The ends were cut back, 7 bases at V and 8 bases at J, with 17 bases in the middle. For the CDR3, the DNA is TGTGCCAGCAATTCACAGGGAGGGCGAGAAAAACTGTTTTTT. This codes for CASNSQGGREKLFF. The variable domain in full, completed from reference TRBV28 and TRBJ1-4, reads DVKVTQSSRYLVKRTGEKVFLECVQDMDHENMFWYRQDPGLGLRLIYFSYDVKMKEKGDIPEGYSVSREKKERFSLILESASTNQTSMYLCASNSQGGREKLFFGSGTQLSVL.

In DNA, the CDR3 is TGTGCCAGCTCACTCAAGGGGCTCACTGAAGCTTTCTTT. It is translated as CASSLKGLTEAFF. This chain links TRBV18 with TRBJ1-1; tentative D call: TRBD1 (5 bases). The CDR3 is 13 amino acids. Germline V lookup: CDR1 KGHSH, CDR2 LQKENI. V lost 4 bases and J lost 4, with 10 bases in between.

The gene calls are TRBV5-5 and TRBJ2-7; 7 bases agree with TRBD2. The V gene end was trimmed by 6 bases and the J gene end by 6 bases; junction bases not matched to a gene: 12. CDR1 is SGHKS, CDR2 YYEKEE, per germline (reference sequence). The CDR3 is 14 amino acids. This CDR3 is CASTETGGWREQYF. The CDR3, as DNA: TGTGCCAGCACCGAAACGGGGGGTTGGCGCGAGCAGTACTTC.

The gene calls are TRBV19 and TRBJ2-5; TRBD1 matches at 10 bases. Germline lookup yields CDR1 LNHDA and CDR2 SQIVND (reference sequence). The trim removed 3 bases at V and 7 bases at J, leaving 8 bases unmatched. The CDR3 contains 15 residues. The DNA of the CDR3 is TGTGCCAGTAGTATCCCCGGGACAGGGGATGGGACCCAGTACTTC. It translates to CASSIPGTGDGTQYF.

The gene calls are TRBV2 and TRBJ1-1; D is unclear. Trimming cost V 1 base and J 1 base, with 7 bases left between them. Germline V lookup: CDR1 SNHLY, CDR2 FYNNEI. This CDR3 spans 14 amino acids. The CDR3 coding sequence is TGTGCCAGCAGTGAAGGTACACAGAACACTGAAGCTTTCTTT. Residues: CASSEGTQNTEAFF.

In this sample, this clone turned up a few times. The V call is TRBV21-1, the J call TRBJ1-1; the table's D call of TRBD1 was not tested on the DNA. TRBV21-1 is an annotated pseudogene. This CDR3 has 15 residues. CDR3: CASSNRGQTNTEAFF. CDR3 coding DNA: TGTGCCAGCAGCAATCGCGGACAGACGAACACTGAAGCTTTCTTT.

V and J are TRBV28 and TRBJ2-7; D is unresolved. Trimming pared 2 bases from V and 0 bases from J, leaving 14 bases between. CDR3 length: 16 residues. The germline CDR1 and CDR2 sequences are MDHEN and SYDVKM. The CDR3 DNA follows: TGTGCCAGCAGTTTAGGGCCTCTATCGAGCTCCTACGAGCAGTACTTC. Translating gives CASSLGPLSSSYEQYF. The full variable domain, completed using reference TRBV28 and TRBJ2-7, is DVKVTQSSRYLVKRTGEKVFLECVQDMDHENMFWYRQDPGLGLRLIYFSYDVKMKEKGDIPEGYSVSREKKERFSLILESASTNQTSMYLCASSLGPLSSSYEQYFGPGTRLTVT.

This clone was recorded a few times. The V gene is TRBV30, the J gene TRBJ2-2, with unresolved D. V was pared by 1 base and J by 4 bases, with 10 bases between. The CDR3 consists of 14 residues. The germline gives CDR1 GTSNPN, CDR2 SVGIG (reference sequence). CDR3 coding DNA: TGTGCCTGGAGTGGTCCTTCGGGCACCGGGGAGCTGTTTTTT. Amino acids: CAWSGPSGTGELFF.

On this clone itself: The junction differs from germline at one of its ends, possibly a read error. CDR3 sequence reads: CASNLAGGNEQFF. The CDR3 nucleotides read TGTGCCAGCAACTTAGCGGGAGGCAATGAGCAGTTCTTC. V usage is TRBV7-3 and J usage is TRBJ2-1; 10 nucleotides align to TRBD2. This CDR3 has 13 amino acids. Germline-derived CDR1 and CDR2 are SGHTA and FQGTGA.